This TCR beta chain was captured by sequencing in a study of beta chain features in type 1 diabetes. The study's findings and limits: Shortening of TCRB CDR3s, moderate but significant, appeared in all four CD4+ subsets of Type 1 diabetes patients.

Expressed TCRB transcripts were sequenced after all isolated RNA was converted to cDNA. Profiling relied on immunoSEQ multiplex PCR, and the TCRdb table lists in-frame clones only, not all of them. The sample shows 600,000 or so clones, 9.5% to 15% of them seen only once. This clone was found a few times. Its cognate antigen is unknown. Other nucleotide sequences in the sample specify the same CDR3. The CDR3 length is 14 residues. The germline V gene has CDR1 LGHNA and CDR2 YNFKEQ. Between the trimmed V and J ends, which lost 0 bases and 5 bases, there was a span of 10 bases. The origin of this receptor is a man aged 25-45 years with type 1 diabetes. This chain connects TRBV4-2 to TRBJ1-1; no clear D. The sample taken for sequencing was naive CD4+ T cells from blood. The CDR3 DNA sequence: TGTGCCAGCAGCCAAGACGGGGTTGGAACTGAAGCTTTCTTT. Translating gives CASSQDGVGTEAFF.